A selection of T cell receptor beta chains follows, all from one sample in a study of T cells in localized non-small cell lung cancer. Method: immunoSEQ multiplex PCR; TCRdb's copy keeps in-frame clones and lacks some. The table includes 130,000 or so clones, about 90% detected once. The starting material was peripheral blood, obtained before any cancer treatment. These TCRs come from a female donor older than 55 with stage I lung adenocarcinoma. Each CDR3 is given with its conserved first and last residue. D genes are given only for firm matches. Clone size, where shown, is once, few, many, or a class for clones that have expanded.

J gene	D gene	V gene	clone size	CDR3 DNA	CDR3 protein
TRBJ1-5	TRBD1	TRBV6-1	-	TGTGCCAGCAGTGAAGGGGACAGGGGAAATCAGCCCCAGCATTTT	CASSEGDRGNQPQHF
TRBJ1-1	-	TRBV5-1	-	TGCGCCAGCAGCTTGGGAGACAGGAACACTGAAGCTTTCTTT	CASSLGDRNTEAFF
TRBJ1-2	-	TRBV9	few	TGTGCCAGCAGCGAGGGGACAACGATCATCTATGGCTACACCTTC	CASSEGTTIIYGYTF
TRBJ2-7	TRBD1	TRBV6-1	-	TGTGCCAGCAGTAGGGACAGTTACTACGAGCAGTACTTC	CASSRDSYYEQYF
TRBJ1-5	-	TRBV19	-	TGTGCCAGTAGTATCGGTATGGGCAATCAGCCCCAGCATTTT	CASSIGMGNQPQHF
TRBJ1-4	-	TRBV30	-	TGTGCCTGGAGTGTAACGGCAGGTACTAATGAAAAACTGTTTTTT	CAWSVTAGTNEKLFF
TRBJ2-7	-	TRBV7-9	-	TGTGCCACCGGGGGCGAGCAGTACTTC	CATGGEQYF
TRBJ2-7	-	TRBV27	-	TGTGCCAGCAGTTTATCGTCGGATTCCTACGAGCAGTACTTC	CASSLSSDSYEQYF
TRBJ2-3	-	TRBV7-9	-	TGTGCCAGCAGCTCCGAGCTGGGAGCGTACTCAGATACGCAGTATTTT	CASSSELGAYSDTQYF
TRBJ1-3	-	TRBV5-6	-	TGTGCCACGGCCTGGGGGACCTCTGGAAACACCATATATTTT	CATAWGTSGNTIYF
TRBJ1-2	-	TRBV19	-	TGTGCCAGTAAGGCAGGGCCTCAAGGCTATGGCTACACCTTC	CASKAGPQGYGYTF
TRBJ1-5	-	TRBV6-5	-	TGTGCCAGCAGTTACTCAGGGGCTCAGCCCCAGCATTTT	CASSYSGAQPQHF
TRBJ2-5	-	TRBV2	-	TGTGCCAGCAGCCAGGAGAGCCAGGGTGGAGAGACCCAGTACTTC	CASSQESQGGETQYF
TRBJ2-7	-	TRBV2	-	TGTGCCAGCAGTGACGACGACGGCTACGAGCAGTACTTC	CASSDDDGYEQYF
TRBJ2-3	-	TRBV27	-	TGTGCCAGCAGTTTTACAGGGTATAGCACAGATACGCAGTATTTT	CASSFTGYSTDTQYF
TRBJ1-1	-	TRBV29-1	-	TGCAGCGGGTGGGAGACGCGGGACACTGAAGCTTTCTTT	CSGWETRDTEAFF
TRBJ2-5	-	TRBV9	-	TGTGCCAGCAGCGTAGGGGCGGTACAAGAGACCCAGTACTTC	CASSVGAVQETQYF
TRBJ1-1	TRBD1	TRBV14	once	TGTGCCAGCAGAACAGGGGGCAACACTGAAGCTTTCTTT	CASRTGGNTEAFF
TRBJ1-1	-	TRBV19	once	TGTGCCAGTAGCCGGAATGCAATTAACACTGAAGCTTTCTTT	CASSRNAINTEAFF
TRBJ2-4	-	TRBV5-6	-	TGTGCCAGCAGCGGACTTAACATTCAGTACTTC	CASSGLNIQYF
TRBJ1-5	-	TRBV7-8	-	TGTGCCAGCAGCCCCGGGAATAGCAATCAGCCCCAGCATTTT	CASSPGNSNQPQHF
TRBJ2-1	-	TRBV7-3	-	TGTGCCAGCAGCCTCATCCCCTCCTACAATGAGCAGTTCTTC	CASSLIPSYNEQFF
TRBJ1-1	-	TRBV28	-	TGTGCCAGCAGCCCCAGTAGGGCCGGGAACACTGAAGCTTTCTTT	CASSPSRAGNTEAFF
TRBJ1-5	TRBD1	TRBV19	-	TGTGCCAGCGGACAGGCAATTAGCAATCAGCCCCAGCATTTT	CASGQAISNQPQHF
TRBJ2-7	-	TRBV6-5	-	TGTGCCAGCAGTTACTCGGCAGGGATCTACGAGCAGTACTTC	CASSYSAGIYEQYF
TRBJ2-3	-	TRBV6-4	-	TGTGCCAGCAGGCGGACAGGGGCAACTAGCGGGCTGGGTAGCACAGATACGCAGTATTTT	CASRRTGATSGLGSTDTQYF
TRBJ2-1	-	TRBV18	-	TGTGCCAGCTCACAAAGCCCCTACAATGAGCAGTTCTTC	CASSQSPYNEQFF
TRBJ2-2	TRBD1	TRBV29-1	-	TGCAGCGTCCCACAAGACAGGGGGACCACCGGGGAGCTGTTTTTT	CSVPQDRGTTGELFF
TRBJ1-4	TRBD1	TRBV6-5	-	TGTGCCAGCAGTTACTTGGGACAGGGGGATGAAAAACTGTTTTTT	CASSYLGQGDEKLFF
TRBJ2-7	-	TRBV5-6	-	TGTGCCAGCAGCTCCGGCCCCGACAGAATCTCCTACGAGCAGTACTTC	CASSSGPDRISYEQYF
TRBJ2-5	-	TRBV5-6	few	TGTGCCAGCAGCAGGGGATTTCTCCTGCAAGAGACCCAGTACTTC	CASSRGFLLQETQYF
TRBJ1-1	-	TRBV7-3	few	TGTGCCAGCAGCTACACCCACAGGGATAGAGCTTTCTTT	CASSYTHRDRAFF
TRBJ1-2	-	TRBV19	-	TGTGCCAGTAGCCCCGGGGGGGGCTGGAACTATGGCTACACCTTC	CASSPGGGWNYGYTF
TRBJ2-1	TRBD2	TRBV28	-	TGTGCCAGCAGTTTTCAGCGGGATATGGGGGAGCAGTTCTTC	CASSFQRDMGEQFF
TRBJ2-5	TRBD1	TRBV29-1	-	TGCAGCGTTGAACGACAGGGGGCGAGGGAGACCCAGTACTTC	CSVERQGARETQYF
TRBJ2-7	-	TRBV23-1	-	TGCGCCAGCCTGACACCTAAGTGCTCCTACGAGCAGTACTTC	CASLTPKCSYEQYF
TRBJ2-1	-	TRBV7-2	-	TGTGCCAGCACCGATTTTGGGGGTAGGTCCTACAATGAGCAGTTCTTC	CASTDFGGRSYNEQFF
TRBJ2-7	TRBD2	TRBV28	once	TGTGCCAGCAGTTTACCGTCTACTAGCGGAAGCGAGCAGTACTTC	CASSLPSTSGSEQYF
TRBJ2-2	-	TRBV7-3	once	TGTGCCAGCAGCCCAGATGTATCCAGGGGGAACACCGGGGAGCTGTTTTTT	CASSPDVSRGNTGELFF
TRBJ2-7	TRBD2	TRBV7-9	-	TGTGCCAGCAGCTATAGCGGGTCGAGCTCCTACGAGCAGTACTTC	CASSYSGSSSYEQYF
TRBJ2-3	-	TRBV14	-	TGTGCCAGCAGCCAAGGACTGAGCAGGGTCACAGATACGCAGTATTTT	CASSQGLSRVTDTQYF
TRBJ2-2	-	TRBV2	-	TGTGCCAGCAGTGATATGTACACCGGGGAGCTGTTTTTT	CASSDMYTGELFF
TRBJ2-5	TRBD2	TRBV9	once	TGTGCCAGCAGCGTAGAAAGCGGGAGGGGAGAGACCCAGTACTTC	CASSVESGRGETQYF
TRBJ1-1	-	TRBV7-9	-	TGTGCCAGCAGCTTAGCCTGGGGGGTTACTGAAGCTTTCTTT	CASSLAWGVTEAFF
TRBJ2-1	TRBD2	TRBV5-1	few	TGCGCCAGCAGCTTGGGATTTCGGGCTAGCGGGATGGATGAGCAGTTCTTC	CASSLGFRASGMDEQFF
TRBJ2-1	-	TRBV21-1	-	TGTGCCAGCAGCAAAGCCTTAAAGCAGGGGAACAGGGGGCGCCGAACTTACAATGAGCAGTTCTTC	CASSKALKQGNRGRRTYNEQFF
TRBJ2-1	TRBD2	TRBV5-1	-	TGCGCCAGCAGCTTACTAGCGGGAGAGGAGCATGAGCAGTTCTTC	CASSLLAGEEHEQFF
TRBJ2-7	-	TRBV18	-	TGTGCCAGCTCCCCCGTTCCAGATGAGCAGTACTTC	CASSPVPDEQYF
TRBJ2-3	-	TRBV7-6	-	TGTGCCAGCAGCTTAAGTACTAGTGGCACAGATACGCAGTATTTT	CASSLSTSGTDTQYF
TRBJ2-7	TRBD2	TRBV5-1	-	TGCGCCAGCAGCTTGAGGACTAGCGGCGAGCAGTACTTC	CASSLRTSGEQYF
TRBJ1-1	-	TRBV14	once	TGTGCCAGCAGCCAGTCCCGCATGAACACTGAAGCTTTCTTT	CASSQSRMNTEAFF
TRBJ2-5	-	TRBV10-1	-	TGCGCCAGCAGTGAGTCGTCGAGAGGGGCCCAAGAGACCCAGTACTTC	CASSESSRGAQETQYF
TRBJ1-4	-	TRBV25-1	-	TGTGCCAGCCGTGCCCACCAGGGGTGGGGGGAAAAACTGTTTTTT	CASRAHQGWGEKLFF
TRBJ1-1	-	TRBV6-5	-	TGTGCCAGCAGTCTGGACGGGCCCATGAACACTGAAGCTTTCTTT	CASSLDGPMNTEAFF
TRBJ1-5	TRBD1	TRBV7-2	few	TGTGCCAGCAGCTTCTCGACAGGGGGAGGGCAGCCCCAGCATTTT	CASSFSTGGGQPQHF
TRBJ2-1	-	TRBV6-6	-	TGTGCCAGCAGCCAAATAACAACTGAGCAGTTCTTC	CASSQITTEQFF
TRBJ2-7	-	TRBV5-4	-	TGTGCCAGCAGCTTGGTTTTAGGCTCCTACGAGCAGTACTTC	CASSLVLGSYEQYF
TRBJ2-5	TRBD1	TRBV5-1	-	TGCGCCAGCAGCTTGGCCGACAGGGAACAAGAGACCCAGTACTTC	CASSLADREQETQYF
TRBJ1-2	-	TRBV4-1	few	TGCGCCAGCAGCCACAACCCCCAACGGAGGTCCTCAACCTTC	CASSHNPQRRSSTF
TRBJ1-4	-	TRBV30	few	TGTGCCTGGAGTCCCACTAATGAAAAACTGTTTTTT	CAWSPTNEKLFF